One sample yielded the 6 T cell receptor beta chains listed below, sequenced in a study of T cells in Graves' hyperthyroidism and ophthalmopathy. Amplification of TCR beta CDR3 regions used RNA as the template. With the HTBI primer set, the TCR CDR3 went through a first round of RT-PCR. In TCRdb, the multiplex PCR reads were re-called with MiXCR into one record per CDR3 protein. The sample yields about 570,000 distinct CDR3 sequences, 14% seen once. Sequencing was carried out using blood. The receptors here all came from a woman in her forties with Graves' hyperthyroidism.

This clonotype was detected many times. The V call is TRBV28, the J call TRBJ1-5; tentatively, D is TRBD1 (5 bases). Germline CDR1 reads MDHEN; CDR2 reads SYDVKM. Trimming cost V 4 bases and J 7 bases, with 17 bases left between them. The CDR3 consists of 15 residues. CDR3 loop: CASSSPGGKIQPQHF. As DNA, the CDR3 is TGTGCCAGCAGTTCCCCCGGGGGGAAGATCCAGCCCCAGCATTTT.

This chain connects TRBV5-1 to TRBJ2-7; TRBD2 matches 9 bases. Looked up from germline, CDR1 is SGHRS and CDR2 is YFSETQ. This CDR3 contains 15 residues. After removal of 5 bases from V and 3 bases from J, the junction contained 9 bases not matched to a gene. CDR3 sequence reads: CASRERREGLYEQYF. DNA of the CDR3: TGCGCCAGCAGAGAACGGCGGGAGGGCCTCTACGAGCAGTACTTC.

This clonotype was counted at least ten times. V gene TRBV9 combines with J gene TRBJ2-3; 7 bases line up with TRBD2. CDR3 length: 16 amino acids. Per the germline V gene, CDR1 is SGDLS and CDR2 is YYNGEE. Unmatched junction bases numbered 8, after V lost 2 bases and J lost 2 bases. The CDR3 region has the DNA TGTGCCAGCAGCGTTGGACCTCTAGCGGACACAGATACGCAGTATTTT. Residues: CASSVGPLADTDTQYF.

This clonotype was seen repeatedly, ten times or more. The chain employs TRBV3-1 and TRBJ2-7; no definite D call. The germline V gene has CDR1 LGHDT and CDR2 YNNKEL (reference sequence). CDR3 size: 15 residues. V lost 1 base to trimming and J lost 2 bases, with 12 bases between them. CDR3 bases: TGTGCCAGCAGCCAAGTTGCCGGACCCGCCTACGAGCAGTACTTC. The encoded protein is CASSQVAGPAYEQYF.

The table lists this clonotype with many counts. The genes are TRBV30 and TRBJ2-1; D may be TRBD2 (5 bases). This CDR3 is built from 13 residues. The germline V gene encodes CDR1 GTSNPN and CDR2 SVGIG (reference sequence). V dropped 1 base and J dropped 7 bases, with 11 bases sitting between them. CDR3 nucleotide sequence: TGTGCCTGGAGTGCGACGCGGGTTAATGAGCAGTTCTTC. Protein product: CAWSATRVNEQFF.

V is TRBV9 and J is TRBJ2-1, with 10 bases identical to TRBD2. The CDR3 has 17 amino acids. Germline V gene sequence: CDR1 SGDLS, CDR2 YYNGEE. J gave up 4 bases and V 0 bases, and 7 bases lay outside the gene matches. CDR3 sequence reads: CASSVDAGLALYNEQFF. As DNA, the CDR3 is TGTGCCAGCAGCGTAGACGCGGGACTAGCGTTATACAATGAGCAGTTCTTC.